A single sample gave rise to the 26 T cell receptor beta chains below, sequenced in a study of cytomegalovirus exposure and HLA in healthy donors. It was with 60 Vbeta and 13 Jbeta primers that the PCR ran. The table came from immunoSEQ multiplex PCR; TCRdb's copy has only in-frame clones and leaves some out. The table shows approximately 100,000 clones, with more than 60% occurring only once. Sequencing input: PBMCs. All receptors derive from a man aged 60 to 69 in good health and CMV-seropositive.

The V call is TRBV6-1, the J call TRBJ2-5; D possibly corresponds to TRBD1 (6 bases). The length of the CDR3 is 13 residues. V was pared by 5 bases and J by 1 base, with 8 bases between. Germline CDR1 reads MNHNS; CDR2 reads SASEGT. The CDR3 region has the DNA TGTGCCAGCAGTAGGACAGTCCAAGAGACCCAGTACTTC. Its translation is CASSRTVQETQYF.

The V call is TRBV2, the J call TRBJ1-5; D remains ambiguous. This CDR3 is 15 amino acids long. The V gene lost 3 bases and the J gene lost 0 bases, with 9 bases spanning the gap. Per the germline V gene, CDR1 is SNHLY and CDR2 is FYNNEI. CDR3 DNA: TGTGCCAGCAGTGAGTGGCGGAATAGCAATCAGCCCCAGCATTTT. Translated, it gives CASSEWRNSNQPQHF.

The genes are TRBV9 and TRBJ2-7, with TRBD1 identical over 9 bases. In germline, CDR1 is SGDLS, CDR2 YYNGEE. The CDR3 covers 14 residues. V gave up 4 bases and J gave up 4 bases; unmatched junction bases: 6. CDR3 bases: TGTGCCAGCAGCCCGGGACAGGGTAAATACGAGCAGTACTTC. This codes for CASSPGQGKYEQYF.

The chain has TRBV27 and TRBJ1-1, with 9 bases that match TRBD1. The CDR3 length is 16 residues. J was trimmed by 6 bases and V by 6 bases; bases with no gene match: 14. Per the germline V gene, CDR1 is MNHEY and CDR2 is SMNVEV (reference sequence). CDR3 residues: CASSLAKTGGRAEAFF. The CDR3 DNA reads TGTGCCAGCAGCTTAGCCAAAACAGGGGGCAGGGCTGAAGCTTTCTTT.

The sample holds a few counts of this clone. The chain couples TRBV10-1 to TRBJ2-3; 7 positions match TRBD2. Germline values: CDR1 WNHNN, CDR2 SYGVQD (reference sequence). The ends lost 4 bases at V and 5 bases at J; junction bases unmatched: 3. The length of the CDR3 is 13 residues. CDR3 nucleotide sequence: TGCGCCAGCAGTGGGGCTAGCGGAGATACGCAGTATTTT. Encoded protein: CASSGASGDTQYF.

The genes are TRBV27 and TRBJ1-2; weak D call: TRBD1 (5 bases). V lost 6 bases and J lost 3, with 11 bases in between. This CDR3 has 13 residues. The germline V gene has CDR1 MNHEY and CDR2 SMNVEV (reference sequence). CDR3 sequence (DNA): TGTGCCAGCAGCCGGTGGGGGGACTATGGCTACACCTTC. This encodes CASSRWGDYGYTF.

The chain uses TRBV5-6 and TRBJ2-3; D might be TRBD1 (6 bases). Germline V lookup: CDR1 SGHDT, CDR2 YYEEEE. The CDR3 totals 17 residues. The germline V and J ends were trimmed by 4 bases and 7 bases, with 25 bases remaining between them. CDR3 nucleotides: TGTGCCAGCAGCCAAATCGGAGACAGGTTCCTCGATTATACGCAGTATTTT. Translation: CASSQIGDRFLDYTQYF. Full variable domain (remainder filled in from reference TRBV5-6 and TRBJ2-3): DAGVTQSPTHLIKTRGQQVTLRCSPKSGHDTVSWYQQALGQGPQFIFQYYEEEERQRGNFPDRFSGHQFPNYSSELNVNALLLGDSALYLCASSQIGDRFLDYTQYFGPGTRLTVL.

The rearrangement uses TRBV7-8 and TRBJ1-2; D remains unclear. The CDR3 runs 13 residues. V lost 5 bases, J lost 4 bases, and 11 bases lay in between. CDR1 and CDR2 from the germline V gene are SGHVS and FQNEAQ. The CDR3 here is CASSRTQSYGYTF. CDR3 bases: TGTGCCAGCAGCCGTACACAGTCCTATGGCTACACCTTC.

The rearrangement links TRBV5-6 to TRBJ2-5; D may be TRBD2 (7 bases). Trimming shortened V by 4 bases and J by 5 bases, and 21 bases separated the two germline ends. CDR1 and CDR2 from the germline V gene are SGHDT and YYEEEE. The CDR3 consists of 16 residues. The CDR3 nucleotides are TGTGCCAGCAGCGCCTCGCGCGGGGGCCCGGCGGAGACCCAGTACTTC. This sequence encodes CASSASRGGPAETQYF. The full variable domain, its missing parts supplied by reference TRBV5-6 and TRBJ2-5, is DAGVTQSPTHLIKTRGQQVTLRCSPKSGHDTVSWYQQALGQGPQFIFQYYEEEERQRGNFPDRFSGHQFPNYSSELNVNALLLGDSALYLCASSASRGGPAETQYFGPGTRLLVL.

This chain joins TRBV5-4 and TRBJ2-5; 7 positions agree with TRBD2. Germline lookup yields CDR1 SGHNT and CDR2 YYREEE (reference sequence). CDR3 length: 13 residues. Trimming removed 10 bases from V and 3 bases from J; junction bases left unmatched: 9. The CDR3 protein is CAWNGRGKETQYF. The CDR3 DNA reads TGTGCCTGGAATGGGCGGGGGAAAGAGACCCAGTACTTC.

Details on this clone: One end of the junction does not line up with germline, which may come from a read error. V is TRBV6-6 and J is TRBJ2-4, with 7 bases that match TRBD1. From germline, CDR1 is MNHNY and CDR2 SVGAGI (reference sequence). The CDR3 is made up of 11 amino acids. DNA of the CDR3: TGTGCCAGCAGTACACGGACAGGTTGGAGCTTC. As protein: CASSTRTGWSF.

This chain connects TRBV30 to TRBJ1-3; D is perhaps TRBD1 (6 bases). The CDR3 consists of 13 residues. Germline V gene lookup returns CDR1 GTSNPN and CDR2 SVGIG (reference sequence). The V and J ends lost 4 bases and 2 bases respectively, with 9 bases between them. DNA for the CDR3: TGTGCCTGGACTGGACAGCCTGGAAACACCATATATTTT. This sequence encodes CAWTGQPGNTIYF.

The table lists this clone with a count of one. This chain links TRBV11-2 with TRBJ2-7, with a possible D match to TRBD2 (5 bases). Trimming took 2 bases from V and 0 from J, leaving 17 bases between them. CDR1 is SGHAT, CDR2 FQNNGV, per germline. The CDR3 has 17 amino acids. For the CDR3, the DNA is TGTGCCAGCAGCTTAAGGTTGGGAGTAGGCGGCTCCTACGAGCAGTACTTC. Its translation is CASSLRLGVGGSYEQYF. Supplemented by reference TRBV11-2 and TRBJ2-7, the full variable domain reads EAGVAQSPRYKIIEKRQSVAFWCNPISGHATLYWYQQILGQGPKLLIQFQNNGVVDDSQLPKDRFSAERLKGVDSTLKIQPAKLEDSAVYLCASSLRLGVGGSYEQYFGPGTRLTVT.

This sequence joins TRBV6-1 and TRBJ1-2; TRBD1 matches 7 bases. The CDR3 spans 15 residues. Trimming at V came to 7 bases and at J to 0 bases, leaving 8 bases not matched to a gene. The V gene's germline CDR1 is MNHNS and CDR2 SASEGT. Here the CDR3 reads CASNAYGTANYGYTF. DNA of the CDR3: TGTGCCAGCAATGCTTACGGGACAGCTAACTATGGCTACACCTTC.

The chain has TRBV13 and TRBJ2-7, with TRBD2 identical over 11 bases. CDR3 length equals 17 residues. J lost 0 bases, V lost 2 bases, and 6 bases had no gene match. The V gene's germline CDR1 is PRHDT and CDR2 FYEKMQ (reference sequence). As DNA, the CDR3 is TGTGCCAGCAGCTTAAAACTAGCGGGGGCCCTCTCCTACGAGCAGTACTTC. This gives the protein CASSLKLAGALSYEQYF.

The chain employs TRBV18 and TRBJ1-5, with 8 bases aligning to TRBD1. V trimming: 6 bases; J trimming: 6 bases; junction bases outside the gene matches: 7. Germline V lookup: CDR1 KGHSH, CDR2 LQKENI. The CDR3 loop spans 14 amino acids. The CDR3 DNA reads as TGTGCCAGCTCTCAAGGACAGGGCGGTCAGCCCCAGCATTTT. Its translation: CASSQGQGGQPQHF.

The J gene is TRBJ2-2, the V gene TRBV5-1, with 9 bases aligning to TRBD1. Germline V gene data show CDR1 as SGHRS and CDR2 as YFSETQ. The CDR3 is made up of 15 amino acids. V gave up 2 bases and J gave up 5 bases; unmatched junction bases: 4. The CDR3 region is CASSLLQGATGELFF. The CDR3 DNA sequence: TGCGCCAGCAGCTTACTACAGGGGGCGACCGGGGAGCTGTTTTTT.

This chain connects TRBV27 to TRBJ2-2, with 7 bases matching TRBD1. Germline V CDR1 and CDR2: MNHEY, SMNVEV (reference sequence). V shed 3 bases, J shed 5 bases, and the junction held 9 bases outside the gene matches. The CDR3 has 16 residues. CDR3 protein: CASSFRPGQLTGELFF. Written as DNA, the CDR3 is TGTGCCAGCAGTTTCCGACCGGGACAGCTAACCGGGGAGCTGTTTTTT.

This chain links TRBV28 with TRBJ1-2; a weak D match, TRBD1 (5 bases). V was trimmed by 5 bases and J by 6 bases, leaving 10 bases between them. Per germline, CDR1 MDHEN and CDR2 SYDVKM. The CDR3 runs to 12 residues. Here the CDR3 reads CASSPGGHGYTF. The CDR3, as DNA: TGTGCCAGCAGTCCCGGGGGTCATGGCTACACCTTC.

The CDR3 nucleotides are TGTGCCAGCAGTTTTGCCGGGGGAAGGGGGCCCCATCAGCCCCAGCATTTT. It is translated as CASSFAGGRGPHQPQHF. The chain carries TRBV28 and TRBJ1-5, with 7 positions matching TRBD1. Germline-derived CDR1 and CDR2 are MDHEN and SYDVKM. This CDR3 spans 17 amino acids. The ends lost 3 bases at V and 5 bases at J; junction bases unmatched: 13.

This clone showed up just a few times. The chain has TRBV5-6 and TRBJ1-5; perhaps TRBD1 as D (6 bases). Germline lookup yields CDR1 SGHDT and CDR2 YYEEEE. Trimming shortened V by 4 bases and J by 0 bases, and 14 bases separated the two germline ends. The CDR3 runs 16 residues. This chain's CDR3 is CASSLQGPYSNQPQHF. The CDR3, as DNA: TGTGCCAGCAGCCTACAGGGCCCCTATAGCAATCAGCCCCAGCATTTT.

This chain uses TRBV7-6 with TRBJ1-6, with D uncertain. Between the trimmed V and J ends, which lost 1 base and 0 bases, there was a span of 4 bases. The CDR3 is made up of 15 amino acids. Germline V CDR1 and CDR2: SGHVS, FNYEAQ. The CDR3 sequence is CASSLDSSYNSPLHF. The CDR3 coding sequence is TGTGCCAGCAGCTTAGACAGCTCCTATAATTCACCCCTCCACTTT.

This clone was seen just once. This chain connects TRBV9 to TRBJ1-1, with 8 bases lining up with TRBD1. Per germline, CDR1 SGDLS and CDR2 YYNGEE. The trim removed 4 bases at V and 6 bases at J, leaving 11 bases unmatched. CDR3 size: 15 residues. The chain's CDR3 is CASSLLGPGGSEAFF. For the CDR3, the DNA is TGTGCCAGCAGCCTCCTGGGACCAGGGGGCTCTGAAGCTTTCTTT.

The rearrangement uses TRBV5-1 and TRBJ2-1; the D is unclear. Germline CDR1 and CDR2: SGHRS and YFSETQ. Trimming shortened V by 2 bases and J by 6 bases, and 6 bases separated the two germline ends. This CDR3 contains 12 residues. CDR3 residues: CASSLTTNEQFF. CDR3 bases: TGCGCCAGCAGCTTAACTACCAATGAGCAGTTCTTC.

J is TRBJ2-3 and V is TRBV19, with unresolved D. The V gene lost 4 bases and the J gene lost 2 bases, with 10 bases spanning the gap. CDR3 length: 14 residues. CDR1 LNHDA and CDR2 SQIVND come from the germline V gene (reference sequence). The CDR3 region has the DNA TGTGCCAGTAGTACTCTGAGGCCCACAGATACGCAGTATTTT. Its protein is CASSTLRPTDTQYF.

The chain recombines TRBV6-1 with TRBJ2-2; TRBD2 matches at 7 bases. After removal of 7 bases from V and 5 bases from J, the junction contained 4 bases not matched to a gene. CDR3 size: 13 residues. Germline lookup yields CDR1 MNHNS and CDR2 SASEGT. This CDR3 reads CASTSGGTGELFF. For the CDR3, the DNA is TGTGCCAGCACATCGGGGGGTACCGGGGAGCTGTTTTTT.